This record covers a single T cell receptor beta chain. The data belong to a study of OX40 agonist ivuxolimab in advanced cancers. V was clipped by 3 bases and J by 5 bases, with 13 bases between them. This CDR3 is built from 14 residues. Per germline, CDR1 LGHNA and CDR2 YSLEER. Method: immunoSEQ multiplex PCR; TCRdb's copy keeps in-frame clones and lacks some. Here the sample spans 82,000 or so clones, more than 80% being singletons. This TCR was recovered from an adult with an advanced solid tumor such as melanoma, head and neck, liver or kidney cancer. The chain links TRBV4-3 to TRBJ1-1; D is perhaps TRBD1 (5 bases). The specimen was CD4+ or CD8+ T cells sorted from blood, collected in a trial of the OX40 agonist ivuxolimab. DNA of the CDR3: TGCGCCAGCAGCCAGGGGACCCTGGGGACTGAAGCTTTCTTT. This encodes CASSQGTLGTEAFF.